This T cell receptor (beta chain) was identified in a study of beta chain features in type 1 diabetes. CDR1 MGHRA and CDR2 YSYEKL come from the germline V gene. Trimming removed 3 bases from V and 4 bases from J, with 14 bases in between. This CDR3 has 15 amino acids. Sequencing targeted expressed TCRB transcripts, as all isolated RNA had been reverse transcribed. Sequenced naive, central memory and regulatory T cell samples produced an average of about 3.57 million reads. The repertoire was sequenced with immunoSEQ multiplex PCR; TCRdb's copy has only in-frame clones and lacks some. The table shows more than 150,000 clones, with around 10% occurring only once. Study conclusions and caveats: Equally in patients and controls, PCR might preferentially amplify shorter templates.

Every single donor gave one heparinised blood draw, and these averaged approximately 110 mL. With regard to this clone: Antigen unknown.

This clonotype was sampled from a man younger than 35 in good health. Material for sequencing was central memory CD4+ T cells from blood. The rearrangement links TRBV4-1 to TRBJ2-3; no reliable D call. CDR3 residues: CASSHPGMMADTQYF. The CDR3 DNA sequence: TGCGCCAGCAGCCATCCGGGCATGATGGCAGATACGCAGTATTTT.